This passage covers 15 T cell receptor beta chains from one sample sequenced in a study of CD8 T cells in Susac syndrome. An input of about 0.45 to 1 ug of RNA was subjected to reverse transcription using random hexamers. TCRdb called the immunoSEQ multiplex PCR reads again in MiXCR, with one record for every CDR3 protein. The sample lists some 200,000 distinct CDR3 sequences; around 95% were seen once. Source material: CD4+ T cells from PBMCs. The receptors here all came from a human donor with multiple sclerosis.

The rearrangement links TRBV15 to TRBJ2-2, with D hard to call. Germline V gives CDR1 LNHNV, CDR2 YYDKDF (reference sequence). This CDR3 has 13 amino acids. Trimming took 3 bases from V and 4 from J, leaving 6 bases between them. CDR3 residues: CATSRGITGELFF. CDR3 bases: TGTGCCACCAGCAGGGGAATCACCGGGGAGCTGTTTTTT.

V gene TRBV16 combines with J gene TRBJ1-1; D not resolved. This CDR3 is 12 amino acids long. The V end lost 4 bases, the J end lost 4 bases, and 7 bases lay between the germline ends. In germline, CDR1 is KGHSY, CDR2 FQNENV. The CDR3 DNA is TGTGCCAGCAGCCGGTCTGGCACTGAAGCTTTCTTT. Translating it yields CASSRSGTEAFF.

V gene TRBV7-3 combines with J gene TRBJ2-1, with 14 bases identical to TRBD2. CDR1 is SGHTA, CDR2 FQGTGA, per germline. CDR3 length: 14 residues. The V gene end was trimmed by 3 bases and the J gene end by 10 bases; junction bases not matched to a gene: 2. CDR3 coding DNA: TGTGCCAGCAGCTTGGGACTAGCGGGAGACGAGCAGTTCTTC. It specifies CASSLGLAGDEQFF.

The CDR3 DNA reads as TGCAGTGCTACGGACAGAGAGACCCAGTACTTC. Translating it yields CSATDRETQYF. The V call is TRBV20-1, the J call TRBJ2-5; D may be TRBD1 (6 bases). CDR3 length: 11 amino acids. V was shortened by 4 bases and J by 4 bases, with 7 bases between the two germline ends. Germline V CDR1 and CDR2: DFQATT, SNEGSKA (reference sequence).

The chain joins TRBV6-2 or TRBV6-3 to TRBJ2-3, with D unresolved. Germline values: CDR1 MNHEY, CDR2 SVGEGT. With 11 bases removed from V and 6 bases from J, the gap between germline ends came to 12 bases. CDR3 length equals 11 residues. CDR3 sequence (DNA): TGTGCCGGACGGACCGGGGATACGCAGTATTTT. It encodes CAGRTGDTQYF.

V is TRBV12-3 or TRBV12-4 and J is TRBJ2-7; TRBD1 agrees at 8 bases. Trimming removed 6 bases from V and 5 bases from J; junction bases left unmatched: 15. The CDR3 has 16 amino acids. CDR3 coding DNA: TGTGCCAGCAGCTTTGTGACAGGGGCGGCTTGGCACGAGCAGTACTTC. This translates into CASSFVTGAAWHEQYF.

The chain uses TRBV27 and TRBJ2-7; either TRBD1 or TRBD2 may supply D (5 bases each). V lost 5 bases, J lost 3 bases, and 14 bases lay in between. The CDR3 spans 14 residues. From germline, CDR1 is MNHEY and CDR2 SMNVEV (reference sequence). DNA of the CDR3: TGTGCCAGCAGTGGGGGTCGTTGGGGCTACGAGCAGTACTTC. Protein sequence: CASSGGRWGYEQYF.

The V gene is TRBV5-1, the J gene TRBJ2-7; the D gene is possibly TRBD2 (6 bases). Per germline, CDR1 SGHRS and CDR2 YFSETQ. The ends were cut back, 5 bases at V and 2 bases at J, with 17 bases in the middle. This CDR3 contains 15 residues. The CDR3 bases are TGCGCCAGCAGTCGGGACTCCGGGGCCCCCTACGAGCAGTACTTC. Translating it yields CASSRDSGAPYEQYF.

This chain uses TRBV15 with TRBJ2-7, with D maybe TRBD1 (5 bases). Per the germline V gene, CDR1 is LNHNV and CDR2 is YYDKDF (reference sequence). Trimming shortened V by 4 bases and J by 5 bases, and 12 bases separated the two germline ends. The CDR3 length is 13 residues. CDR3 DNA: TGTGCCACCAGCAATGGGGCGTGGGACGAGCAGTACTTC. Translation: CATSNGAWDEQYF.

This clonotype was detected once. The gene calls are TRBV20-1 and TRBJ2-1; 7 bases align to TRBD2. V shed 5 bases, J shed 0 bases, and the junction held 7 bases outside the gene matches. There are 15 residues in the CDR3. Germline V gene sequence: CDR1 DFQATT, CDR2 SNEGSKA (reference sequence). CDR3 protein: CSASTSPSSYNEQFF. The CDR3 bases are TGCAGTGCTTCGACTAGCCCGAGCTCCTACAATGAGCAGTTCTTC.

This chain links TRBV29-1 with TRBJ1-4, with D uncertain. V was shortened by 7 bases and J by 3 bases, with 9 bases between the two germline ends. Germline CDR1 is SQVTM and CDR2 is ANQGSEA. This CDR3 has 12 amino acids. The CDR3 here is CSATGSNEKLFF. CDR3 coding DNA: TGCAGCGCTACCGGGTCTAATGAAAAACTGTTTTTT. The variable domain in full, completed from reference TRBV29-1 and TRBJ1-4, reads SAVISQKPSRDICQRGTSLTIQCQVDSQVTMMFWYRQQPGQSLTLIATANQGSEATYESGFVIDKFPISRPNLTFSTLTVSNMSPEDSSIYLCSATGSNEKLFFGSGTQLSVL.

The chain's CDR3 is CATSSPGPHNEQFF. In DNA form, the CDR3 reads TGTGCCACCAGCAGTCCAGGGCCTCACAATGAGCAGTTCTTC. The chain links TRBV15 to TRBJ2-1, with D tentatively TRBD1 (5 bases). V was trimmed by 3 bases and J by 5 bases, leaving 11 bases between them. The CDR3 runs to 14 residues. CDR1 and CDR2 from the germline V gene are LNHNV and YYDKDF (reference sequence).

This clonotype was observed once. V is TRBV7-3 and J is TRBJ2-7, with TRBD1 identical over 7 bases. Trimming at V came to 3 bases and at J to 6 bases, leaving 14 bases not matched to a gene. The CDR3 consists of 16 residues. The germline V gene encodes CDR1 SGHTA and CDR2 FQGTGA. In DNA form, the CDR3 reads TGTGCCAGCAGCTTGTCCGGGACAGCCGGTCGTGGCGAGCAGTACTTC. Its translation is CASSLSGTAGRGEQYF.

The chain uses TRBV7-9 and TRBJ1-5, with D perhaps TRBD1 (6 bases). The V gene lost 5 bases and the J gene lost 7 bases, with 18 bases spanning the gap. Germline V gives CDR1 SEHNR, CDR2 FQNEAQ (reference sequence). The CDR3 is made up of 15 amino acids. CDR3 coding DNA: TGTGCCAGCAGCAAGGGGGGGTCGGTTCCACAGCCCCAGCATTTT. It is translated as CASSKGGSVPQPQHF. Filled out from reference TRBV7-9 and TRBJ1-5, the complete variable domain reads DTGVSQNPRHKITKRGQNVTFRCDPISEHNRLYWYRQTLGQGPEFLTYFQNEAQLEKSRLLSDRFSAERPKGSFSTLEIQRTEQGDSAMYLCASSKGGSVPQPQHFGDGTRLSIL.

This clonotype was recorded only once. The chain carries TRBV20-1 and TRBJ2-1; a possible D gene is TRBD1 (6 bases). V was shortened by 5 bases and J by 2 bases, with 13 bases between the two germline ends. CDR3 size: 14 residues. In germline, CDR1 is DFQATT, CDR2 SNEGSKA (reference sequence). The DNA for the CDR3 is TGCAGTGCTCTTGGGGGCACCCCCTACAATGAGCAGTTCTTC. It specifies CSALGGTPYNEQFF.